This T cell receptor (beta chain) was sequenced in a study of OX40 agonist ivuxolimab in advanced cancers. Turning to the overall study: Ivuxolimab, which targeted the costimulatory receptor OX40 (CD134), was an agonistic, fully human IgG2 monoclonal antibody. Intravenous ivuxolimab was administered to patients every 2 weeks at six dose levels: 0.01, 0.1, 0.3, 1.5, 3 and 10 mg/kg. Of the approximately 50 dose-escalation patients, hepatocellular carcinoma was present in approximately 20, melanoma in roughly 15, renal cell carcinoma in 9 and head and neck cancer in 9. In the dose-escalation cohort, more than 75% of patients were male, and the mean age was approximately 60 years, with a range of 23 to 79. Prior anti-PD-1, anti-PD-L1 or anti-CTLA-4 therapy was permitted, and checkpoint inhibitors had been received by 40% to 50% of dose-escalation patients. Partial responses occurred in three dose-escalation patients, of whom one had hepatocellular carcinoma and two had cutaneous melanoma. Peripheral TCRbeta sequencing was intended to test whether TCR sequence diversity was altered and clonal T-cell expansion was caused by ivuxolimab. The paper covers the monotherapy dose-escalation part of the phase I ivuxolimab trial, which included N = 52 patients.

As concerns this clone: Its antigen is unknown. Per-nucleotide qualities are absent, and no much larger clonotype sits a single base away.

CDR1 and CDR2, per the germline V gene, are SGHRS and YFSETQ. From its cysteine to its phenylalanine, the CDR3 spans 16 amino acids. The retained sequence is limited to the CDR3, 48 bases, with the frame set at the first base. V is pruned by 2 bases and J by 4 bases, leaving 7 bases of the junction without a gene match. For sequencing of the TCRbeta CDR3 region, genomic DNA was extracted from the sorted cells. The immunoSEQ Assay was used for sequencing of TCRbeta CDR3 regions. In TCRdb, the immuneACCESS table is reduced to in-frame sequences with V and J assigned. These tables do not hold every clone; where another copy was compared, an unresolved V gene accounts for under half, and the others remain unexplained. For this sample the table gives about 100,000 clones, of which more than 85% were detected only once. 0.54% of the sample belongs to the ten largest clones. The investigation overall reported the following: The antigen specificity of the clonally expanded peripheral T cells was not determined. Clonal expansion of both CD4+ and CD8+ blood T cells was observed from baseline to week 6 at doses 0.1 to 3.0 mg/kg. After ivuxolimab, more expanded clones were found on average in CD8+ T cells than in CD4+ T cells. In the 0.1-3.0 mg/kg groups, partial responders had among the lowest normalized peripheral clonal expansion, particularly in CD8+ T cells. Low levels of normalized T-cell clonal expansion were also seen in some patients who did not respond.

The trial excluded patients who had a history of autoimmune disease or were on systemic immunosuppression. Peripheral blood for TCR sequencing was drawn from every dose cohort at baseline, at cycle 4 day 1 and at cycle 7 day 1. The samples were drawn from a first-in-human, open-label, multicenter phase I dose-escalation trial of ivuxolimab. Adults with locally advanced or metastatic melanoma, renal cell, hepatocellular, or head and neck squamous cell carcinoma were enrolled in the trial. Before TCR sequencing, CD4+ T cells and CD8+ T cells were sorted from peripheral blood as separate populations. The sequence came from an adult with an advanced solid tumor such as melanoma, head and neck, liver or kidney cancer. Sequences were derived from CD4+ or CD8+ T cells sorted from blood, sampled in a trial of the OX40 agonist ivuxolimab. The chain is made from TRBV5-1 and TRBJ2-1, with 9 junctional bases fitting TRBD1. CDR3 protein: CASSFGDRDLYNEQFF. The DNA sequence is as follows: TGCGCCAGCAGCTTTGGGGACAGGGATCTTTACAATGAGCAGTTCTTC.